The rows below give T cell receptor beta chains drawn from one sample of a study of cytomegalovirus exposure and HLA in healthy donors. Sequencing used immunoSEQ multiplex PCR; TCRdb keeps in-frame clones, though not all of them. The repertoire holds about 180,000 clones, with around nine tenths as singletons. Sequenced sample: PBMCs. The receptor source for this set is a young woman in good health and CMV-seronegative. CDR3s include the opening cysteine and the closing phenylalanine or tryptophan. Fields, in order: J gene, clone size, V gene, D gene, CDR3 DNA, CDR3 protein. D genes are given only for firm matches. Some rows have no size entry. The others give once, few or many, or a class for an expanded clone.

j_gene: TRBJ2-5
abundance: few
v_gene: TRBV7-6
d_gene: NA
CDR3nt: TGTGCCAGCAGCTTCCTTGGGGACTGGAACCAAGAGACCCAGTACTTC
CDR3aa: CASSFLGDWNQETQYF

j_gene: TRBJ2-7
abundance: NA
v_gene: TRBV7-2
d_gene: NA
CDR3nt: TGTGCCAGCAGCTTAGCCTTAGAGCAGTACTTC
CDR3aa: CASSLALEQYF

j_gene: TRBJ1-1
abundance: NA
v_gene: TRBV6-6
d_gene: NA
CDR3nt: TGTGCCAGCATTTCCGGACGGGGGAACACTGAAGCTTTCTTT
CDR3aa: CASISGRGNTEAFF

j_gene: TRBJ1-4
abundance: NA
v_gene: TRBV6-1
d_gene: TRBD1
CDR3nt: TGTGCCAGCAGTGAAGAGGGGGCGGGAAAACTGTTTTTT
CDR3aa: CASSEEGAGKLFF

j_gene: TRBJ2-7
abundance: NA
v_gene: TRBV5-1
d_gene: TRBD1
CDR3nt: TGCGCCAGCAGCTTCCGGGACAGGGTCTACGAGCAGTACTTC
CDR3aa: CASSFRDRVYEQYF

j_gene: TRBJ2-7
abundance: NA
v_gene: TRBV5-4
d_gene: TRBD2
CDR3nt: TGTGCCAGCAAGCCCCTCGGGGGAGGGCAGCAGTACTTC
CDR3aa: CASKPLGGGQQYF

j_gene: TRBJ1-1
abundance: once
v_gene: TRBV7-9
d_gene: NA
CDR3nt: TGTGCCAGCACCTCGGCTAACAGGAACGCGGACACTGAAGCTTTCTTT
CDR3aa: CASTSANRNADTEAFF

j_gene: TRBJ1-5
abundance: NA
v_gene: TRBV2
d_gene: NA
CDR3nt: TGTGCCAGCAGCTCAACAAATAGCAATCAGCCCCAGCATTTT
CDR3aa: CASSSTNSNQPQHF

j_gene: TRBJ1-1
abundance: NA
v_gene: TRBV7-2
d_gene: TRBD1
CDR3nt: TGTGCCAGCAGCTTAGAAGGGACAGGGTACGGTTTAACTGAAGCTTTCTTT
CDR3aa: CASSLEGTGYGLTEAFF

j_gene: TRBJ1-1
abundance: NA
v_gene: TRBV5-6
d_gene: NA
CDR3nt: TGTGCCAGCAGCTTGTTTGCAGGGATAAACACTGAAGCTTTCTTT
CDR3aa: CASSLFAGINTEAFF

j_gene: TRBJ2-6
abundance: NA
v_gene: TRBV7-6
d_gene: TRBD1
CDR3nt: TGTGCCAGCAGCTTACCACAGGGGAAGACTGGGGCCAACGTCCTGACTTTC
CDR3aa: CASSLPQGKTGANVLTF

j_gene: TRBJ2-3
abundance: NA
v_gene: TRBV5-1
d_gene: TRBD2
CDR3nt: TGCGCCAGCAGCCCTGAGGCGGGACTAGCGGGAATAGATACGCAGTATTTT
CDR3aa: CASSPEAGLAGIDTQYF

j_gene: TRBJ2-1
abundance: NA
v_gene: TRBV4-3
d_gene: TRBD2
CDR3nt: TGCGCCAGCAGCCAAGATTTTAGCGGGGTTTCCTACAATGAGCAGTTCTTC
CDR3aa: CASSQDFSGVSYNEQFF

j_gene: TRBJ1-5
abundance: NA
v_gene: TRBV5-1
d_gene: TRBD1
CDR3nt: TGCGCCAGCAGCTTGGGGACAGGTCTTAATCAGCCCCAGCATTTT
CDR3aa: CASSLGTGLNQPQHF

j_gene: TRBJ2-3
abundance: NA
v_gene: TRBV27
d_gene: TRBD1
CDR3nt: TGTGCCAGCAGTTGGGACAGGAGGGATACGCAGTATTTT
CDR3aa: CASSWDRRDTQYF

j_gene: TRBJ1-2
abundance: NA
v_gene: TRBV10-3
d_gene: NA
CDR3nt: TGTGCCATCAGTGAGACGCCGACATCTTCCTATGGCTACACCTTC
CDR3aa: CAISETPTSSYGYTF

j_gene: TRBJ2-5
abundance: NA
v_gene: TRBV5-6
d_gene: TRBD1
CDR3nt: TGTGCCAGCAGCTCGCGGACAGGGCAAGAGACCCAGTACTTC
CDR3aa: CASSSRTGQETQYF

j_gene: TRBJ1-2
abundance: NA
v_gene: TRBV5-6
d_gene: TRBD1
CDR3nt: TGTGCCAGCAGCTTGGGTACCGGGACAGGGCTAGGCTATGGCTACACCTTC
CDR3aa: CASSLGTGTGLGYGYTF

j_gene: TRBJ1-2
abundance: NA
v_gene: TRBV9
d_gene: NA
CDR3nt: TGTGCCAGCAGCGTAGATGCAGGGTCCCTTGGAGGGTATGGCTACACCTTC
CDR3aa: CASSVDAGSLGGYGYTF

j_gene: TRBJ1-4
abundance: NA
v_gene: TRBV5-1
d_gene: NA
CDR3nt: TGCGCCAGCAGCTCAACAGGAGCAACTAATGAAAAACTGTTTTTT
CDR3aa: CASSSTGATNEKLFF

j_gene: TRBJ2-2
abundance: NA
v_gene: TRBV11-2
d_gene: NA
CDR3nt: TGTGCCAGCAGCTTAGTTTCGGCTAGCATCACCGGGGAGCTGTTTTTT
CDR3aa: CASSLVSASITGELFF

j_gene: TRBJ1-5
abundance: NA
v_gene: TRBV4-1
d_gene: TRBD1
CDR3nt: TGCGCCAGCAGCCAAGCTCTGAGTAAGGACAGGGATAGCAATCAGCCCCAGCATTTT
CDR3aa: CASSQALSKDRDSNQPQHF

j_gene: TRBJ1-3
abundance: NA
v_gene: TRBV19
d_gene: TRBD1
CDR3nt: TGTGCCAGTAGTATAGGGACAGGGTCGGACACCATATATTTT
CDR3aa: CASSIGTGSDTIYF

j_gene: TRBJ1-3
abundance: NA
v_gene: TRBV6-6
d_gene: TRBD1
CDR3nt: TGTGCCAGCAGCCAGACAGGGCCTATCTCTGGAAACACCATATATTTT
CDR3aa: CASSQTGPISGNTIYF

j_gene: TRBJ2-1
abundance: NA
v_gene: TRBV4-2
d_gene: TRBD1
CDR3nt: TGTGCCAGCAGCCAAGGGGGGACAGGGGCATGGAAATGGTTCTTC
CDR3aa: CASSQGGTGAWKWFF

j_gene: TRBJ2-7
abundance: NA
v_gene: TRBV11-2
d_gene: TRBD2
CDR3nt: TGTGCCAGCAGCCCCCTTATTGCGGGGGGATTTTACGAGCAGTACTTC
CDR3aa: CASSPLIAGGFYEQYF

j_gene: TRBJ2-7
abundance: NA
v_gene: TRBV11-2
d_gene: TRBD2
CDR3nt: TGTGCCAGCAGGCGTAGCGGGGGGGCTTACGAGCAGTACTTC
CDR3aa: CASRRSGGAYEQYF

j_gene: TRBJ2-1
abundance: NA
v_gene: TRBV25-1
d_gene: TRBD2
CDR3nt: TGTGCCAGCAGTGAGGGACTAGACTCCTACAATGAGCAGTTCTTC
CDR3aa: CASSEGLDSYNEQFF

j_gene: TRBJ2-1
abundance: NA
v_gene: TRBV6-5
d_gene: NA
CDR3nt: TGTGCCAGCAGTTGGCTGGACGGGGAGAGGAATGAGCAGTTCTTC
CDR3aa: CASSWLDGERNEQFF

j_gene: TRBJ1-5
abundance: once
v_gene: TRBV6-6
d_gene: NA
CDR3nt: TGTGCCAGCAGTCTCCGGGGGGACGGCGATCAGCCCCAGCATTTT
CDR3aa: CASSLRGDGDQPQHF

j_gene: TRBJ1-1
abundance: NA
v_gene: TRBV4-1
d_gene: TRBD1
CDR3nt: TGCGCCAGCAGCTCAGGGGGTAGAGCCGGTTCATACACTGAAGCTTTCTTT
CDR3aa: CASSSGGRAGSYTEAFF

j_gene: TRBJ2-7
abundance: NA
v_gene: TRBV4-1
d_gene: TRBD1
CDR3nt: TGCGCCAGCAGCCAAGAGTTTGGGGGACAGGGCTACGAGCAGTACTTC
CDR3aa: CASSQEFGGQGYEQYF

j_gene: TRBJ1-2
abundance: once
v_gene: TRBV2
d_gene: NA
CDR3nt: TGTGCCAGCAAACACCGGGATTCTAACTATGGCTACACCTTC
CDR3aa: CASKHRDSNYGYTF

j_gene: TRBJ1-3
abundance: NA
v_gene: TRBV4-2
d_gene: NA
CDR3nt: TGTGCCAGCACGGCGGACACCATATATTTT
CDR3aa: CASTADTIYF

j_gene: TRBJ1-2
abundance: NA
v_gene: TRBV21-1
d_gene: NA
CDR3nt: TGTGCCAGCAGCAGTATATACAGTACAGCTAACTATGGCTACACCTTC
CDR3aa: CASSSIYSTANYGYTF

j_gene: TRBJ2-1
abundance: NA
v_gene: TRBV9
d_gene: TRBD2
CDR3nt: TGTGCCAGCAGCGTAGATCCGGGCACGCGGGGGGGGCGCAATGAGCAGTTCTTC
CDR3aa: CASSVDPGTRGGRNEQFF

j_gene: TRBJ2-1
abundance: few
v_gene: TRBV4-2
d_gene: TRBD2
CDR3nt: TGTGCCAGCAGCAGATACCTAGCGGGGGGGCAGAGTGAGCAGTTCTTC
CDR3aa: CASSRYLAGGQSEQFF

j_gene: TRBJ1-1
abundance: NA
v_gene: TRBV19
d_gene: NA
CDR3nt: TGTGCCGAGGACACTGAAGCTTTCTTT
CDR3aa: CAEDTEAFF

j_gene: TRBJ2-6
abundance: once
v_gene: TRBV6-4
d_gene: NA
CDR3nt: TGTGCCAGCAGTGCCCCGGACAGTTACTCTGGGGCCAACGTCCTGACTTTC
CDR3aa: CASSAPDSYSGANVLTF

j_gene: TRBJ1-4
abundance: NA
v_gene: TRBV5-1
d_gene: NA
CDR3nt: TGCGCCAGCAGCTTGGTAAAACAGGTCGGACTGTTTTTT
CDR3aa: CASSLVKQVGLFF

j_gene: TRBJ1-1
abundance: NA
v_gene: TRBV4-3
d_gene: NA
CDR3nt: TGCGCCAGCAGCCAAGACTTCGCCGGGATTCCGAACACTGAAGCTTTCTTT
CDR3aa: CASSQDFAGIPNTEAFF